This entry is about one T cell receptor (beta chain). The data originate from a study of blood T cell repertoires in COVID-19. The V segment lost 3 bases and the J segment 2 bases; nucleotides outside the gene matches: 11. CDR3 size: 17 residues. Germline-derived CDR1 and CDR2 are KGHSH and LQKENI. TCRdb's table, derived via immunoSEQ multiplex PCR, lists solely in-frame clones and lacks some. The data show 150,000 to 200,000 clones, approximately 79% seen once. Sequenced sample: peripheral blood. The source is a man between 60 and 75 years old with active or convalescent COVID-19. The genes are TRBV18 and TRBJ2-7, with 9 bases that match TRBD2. For the CDR3, the DNA is TGTGCCAGCTCACCTCAACGTTTAGCGGGAGTGCCCTACGAGCAGTACTTC. This sequence encodes CASSPQRLAGVPYEQYF.